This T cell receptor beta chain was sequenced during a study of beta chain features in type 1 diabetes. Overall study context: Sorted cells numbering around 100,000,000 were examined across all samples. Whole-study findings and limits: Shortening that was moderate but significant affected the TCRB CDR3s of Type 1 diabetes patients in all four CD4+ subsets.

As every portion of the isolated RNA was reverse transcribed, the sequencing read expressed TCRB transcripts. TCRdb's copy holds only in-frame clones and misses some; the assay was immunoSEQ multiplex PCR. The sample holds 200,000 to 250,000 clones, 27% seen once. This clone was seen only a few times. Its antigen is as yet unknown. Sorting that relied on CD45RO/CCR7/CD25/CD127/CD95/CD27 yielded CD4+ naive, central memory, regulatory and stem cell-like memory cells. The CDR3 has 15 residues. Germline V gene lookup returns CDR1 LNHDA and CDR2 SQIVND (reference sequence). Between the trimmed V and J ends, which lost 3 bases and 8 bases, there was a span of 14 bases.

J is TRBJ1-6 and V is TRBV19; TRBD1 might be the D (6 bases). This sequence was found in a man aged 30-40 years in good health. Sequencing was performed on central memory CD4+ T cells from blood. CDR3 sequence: CASSIQGGHYSPLHF. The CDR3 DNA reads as TGTGCCAGTAGTATCCAAGGGGGGCATTATTCACCCCTCCACTTT.